This TCR beta chain appears in the sequencing data of a study of blood T cell repertoires in COVID-19. The authors' processing: Nucleated cell counts were estimated from reference gene primer amplification. Clones were sequenced by immunoSEQ multiplex PCR, and TCRdb holds only the in-frame ones, with some missing. The D gene and trimming were derived from the DNA, and the V and J assignments and clone size from that table. The data show a few hundred thousand clones, around nine tenths seen once. Germline CDR1 and CDR2: KGHSH and LQKENI. This CDR3 has 15 amino acids. The ends lost 2 bases at V and 2 bases at J; junction bases unmatched: 6.

The clonotype was recovered from a woman in her sixties with acute or convalescent COVID-19. This rearrangement joins TRBV18 to TRBJ2-7, with TRBD1 identical over 7 bases. Input material: peripheral blood. The CDR3 DNA reads as TGTGCCAGCTCACCAATTCGAGGGGGCGCCTACGAGCAGTACTTC. It yields the protein CASSPIRGGAYEQYF. Full variable domain (rest looked up from reference TRBV18 and TRBJ2-7): NAGVMQNPRHLVRRRGQEARLRCSPMKGHSHVYWYRQLPEEGLKFMVYLQKENIIDESGMPKERFSAEFPKEGPSILRIQQVVRGDSAAYFCASSPIRGGAYEQYFGPGTRLTVT.